A selection of T cell receptor beta chains follows, all from one sample in a study of CD8 T cells in Susac syndrome. TCRdb re-called the immunoSEQ multiplex PCR reads with MiXCR, one entry per CDR3 protein. The sample lists roughly 200,000 distinct CDR3 sequences, approximately 94% occurring once. Specimen: CD4+ T cells from PBMCs. The source is a human donor with Susac syndrome. The CDR3 runs from the conserved cysteine through the conserved F or W. A D gene is named only where the DNA matches it firmly. Size is stated for part of the rows, as once, few or many counts, or as a class when the clone is expanded.

v_call	d_call	clone_size	j_call	cdr3_nt	cdr3_aa
TRBV20-1	TRBD1	.	TRBJ2-2	TGCAGTGCTCCTCAGGGGGCGGGCACCGGGGAGCTGTTTTTT	CSAPQGAGTGELFF
TRBV5-1	TRBD2	.	TRBJ2-3	TGCGCCAGCAGTGGTCTCACTAGCGGGGGCACAGATACGCAGTATTTT	CASSGLTSGGTDTQYF
TRBV6-5	TRBD1	once	TRBJ2-1	TGTGCCAGCACCCGGGTCGGACAGGGGGTCGATGAGCAGTTCTTC	CASTRVGQGVDEQFF
TRBV7-2	.	.	TRBJ2-5	TGTGCCAGCAGCTTACGGAGCTATCGGGTCACCCAGTACTTC	CASSLRSYRVTQYF
TRBV18	.	.	TRBJ1-5	TGTGCCAGCTCACTCGACAGAAATCAGCCCCAGCATTTT	CASSLDRNQPQHF
TRBV20-1	TRBD2	.	TRBJ2-3	TGCAGTGCTAGAGCCAGCGGGGGTAAGTCCCGCTCTAGCACAGATACGCAGTATTTT	CSARASGGKSRSSTDTQYF
TRBV3-1	TRBD1	.	TRBJ2-1	TGTGCCAGCTCCGACAGGGCGGGGCAGTTCTTC	CASSDRAGQFF
TRBV12-2	.	.	TRBJ1-5	TGTGCAAGTCGCTCCGGAAGGGAAGGCGGCAATCAGCCCCAGCATTTT	CASRSGREGGNQPQHF
TRBV30	.	once	TRBJ1-5	TGTGCCTGGAGTGTGGGGGGGAATCAGCCCCAGCATTTT	CAWSVGGNQPQHF
TRBV10-3	.	.	TRBJ2-4	TGTGCCATCAGTGAGTCGGAGATTCAGTACTTC	CAISESEIQYF
TRBV29-1	.	.	TRBJ2-3	TGCAGCGTTCAGTGGACAGCCACAGATACGCAGTATTTT	CSVQWTATDTQYF
TRBV6-2/TRBV6-3	.	.	TRBJ1-5	TGTGCCAGCAGTGAACAGGAAAATCAGCCCCAGCATTTT	CASSEQENQPQHF
TRBV20-1	TRBD2	.	TRBJ2-3	TGCAGTGCTACACGTCCGGGACTAGAGGCCTTCACAGATACGCAGTATTTT	CSATRPGLEAFTDTQYF
TRBV12-3/TRBV12-4	.	.	TRBJ1-1	TGTGCCAGCAGTTCCCCTTTCGGGGGGATGAACACTGAAGCTTTCTTT	CASSSPFGGMNTEAFF
TRBV28	TRBD1	.	TRBJ2-7	TGTGCCAGCAGGGCGACCGGGACAGGATTGTACGAGCAGTACTTC	CASRATGTGLYEQYF
TRBV15	.	.	TRBJ2-4	TGTGCCACCAGCAGAGAGATAAGAACACTAGCCAAAAACATTCAGTACTTC	CATSREIRTLAKNIQYF
TRBV7-2	TRBD2	.	TRBJ2-5	TGTGCCAGCAGCACGGGACTAGCGGGGCCCTACCAAGAGACCCAGTACTTC	CASSTGLAGPYQETQYF
TRBV3-1	TRBD1	.	TRBJ2-5	TGTGCCAGCAGCCAACCGGGACAGGGCCAAGAGACCCAGTACTTC	CASSQPGQGQETQYF
TRBV7-9	TRBD1	.	TRBJ2-7	TGTGCCAGCAGCCCAAATCCGGGACAGGGGGCGGGCGAGCAGTACTTC	CASSPNPGQGAGEQYF
TRBV29-1	.	.	TRBJ2-1	TGCAGCGCTACCGATAGGGATGAGCAGTTCTTC	CSATDRDEQFF
TRBV12-3/TRBV12-4	TRBD1	.	TRBJ2-7	TGTGCCAGCAGTCCCGTGGGGACAGGGCGTGATTACGAGCAGTACTTC	CASSPVGTGRDYEQYF
TRBV29-1	.	.	TRBJ2-5	TGCAGCGTTGAAGCGGGGCGCTGGGAGACCCAGTACTTC	CSVEAGRWETQYF
TRBV13	.	.	TRBJ1-1	TGTGCCAGCAGCTTCGGACGGGCGTACACTGAAGCTTTCTTT	CASSFGRAYTEAFF
TRBV7-2	.	.	TRBJ2-5	TGTGCCAGCAGCGTTAGGGGGGAGACCCAGTACTTC	CASSVRGETQYF
TRBV29-1	.	.	TRBJ2-6	TGCAGCGTTGAACTGGCGGGCCGGGGCAGCTCTGGGGCCAACGTCCTGACTTTC	CSVELAGRGSSGANVLTF